This T cell receptor beta chain was sequenced in a study of cytomegalovirus exposure and HLA in healthy donors. Comments on this clone: The antigen remains unidentified.

Findings and caveats of the study: Later analysis identified a missense DCLRE1C variant that was linked to TCR beta V- and J-gene trimming.

V lost 6 bases to trimming and J lost 7 bases; unmatched junction nucleotides: 7. This CDR3 comprises 15 residues. From germline, CDR1 is MNHEY and CDR2 SVGAGI. PCR was performed using 60 Vbeta and 13 Jbeta primers. Sequencing used immunoSEQ multiplex PCR; TCRdb keeps in-frame clones, though not all of them. The sample contains roughly 100,000 clones, over 70% of which appear only once. Sequenced input: PBMCs. The receptor was isolated from a man in his forties in good health and CMV-seronegative. The chain is built from TRBV6-5 and TRBJ2-1, with 12 bases aligning to TRBD1. The CDR3 DNA reads TGTGCCAGCAGGGGGGACAGGGGGCTGACAAATGAGCAGTTCTTC. This gives the protein CASRGDRGLTNEQFF.